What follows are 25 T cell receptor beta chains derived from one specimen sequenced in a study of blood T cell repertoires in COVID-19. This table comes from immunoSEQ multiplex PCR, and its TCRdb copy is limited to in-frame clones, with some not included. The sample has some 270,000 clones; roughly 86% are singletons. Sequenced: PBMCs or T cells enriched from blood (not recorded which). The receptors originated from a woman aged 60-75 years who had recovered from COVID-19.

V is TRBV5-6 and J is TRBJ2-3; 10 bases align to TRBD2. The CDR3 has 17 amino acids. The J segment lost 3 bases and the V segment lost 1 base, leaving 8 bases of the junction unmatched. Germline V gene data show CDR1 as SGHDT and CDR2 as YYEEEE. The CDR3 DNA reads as TGTGCCAGCAGCTTGAGCGGGAGGGCCCCTATGACAGATACGCAGTATTTT. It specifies CASSLSGRAPMTDTQYF.

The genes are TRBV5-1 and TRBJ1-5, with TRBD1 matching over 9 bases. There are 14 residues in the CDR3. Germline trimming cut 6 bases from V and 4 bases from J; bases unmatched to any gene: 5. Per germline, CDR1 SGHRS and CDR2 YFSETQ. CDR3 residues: CASTETGGNQPQHF. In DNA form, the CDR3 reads TGCGCCAGCACCGAGACAGGGGGGAATCAGCCCCAGCATTTT.

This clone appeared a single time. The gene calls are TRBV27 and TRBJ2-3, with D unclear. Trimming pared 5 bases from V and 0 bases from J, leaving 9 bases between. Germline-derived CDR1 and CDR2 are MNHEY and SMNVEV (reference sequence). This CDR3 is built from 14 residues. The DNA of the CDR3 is TGTGCCAGCAGTCCCGCCTATAGCACAGATACGCAGTATTTT. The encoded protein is CASSPAYSTDTQYF.

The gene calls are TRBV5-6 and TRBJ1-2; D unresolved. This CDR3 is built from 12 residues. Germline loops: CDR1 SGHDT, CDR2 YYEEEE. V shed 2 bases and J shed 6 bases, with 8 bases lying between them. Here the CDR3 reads CASSFGYDGYTF. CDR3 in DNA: TGTGCCAGCAGCTTCGGTTACGATGGCTACACCTTC.

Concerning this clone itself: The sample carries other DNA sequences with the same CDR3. This CDR3 is CASSNRGSSYEQYF. CDR3 in DNA: TGTGCCAGTAGTAATCGAGGGAGCTCCTACGAGCAGTACTTC. This chain joins TRBV19 and TRBJ2-7; D may be TRBD2 (5 bases). The CDR3 loop spans 14 amino acids. Germline CDR1 and CDR2: LNHDA and SQIVND (reference sequence). The ends were cut back, 4 bases at V and 0 bases at J, with 10 bases in the middle.

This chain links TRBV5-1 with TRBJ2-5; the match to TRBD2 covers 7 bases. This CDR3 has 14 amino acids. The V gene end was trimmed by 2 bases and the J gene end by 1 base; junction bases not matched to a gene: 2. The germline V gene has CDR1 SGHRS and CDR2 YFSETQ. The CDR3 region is CASSFLAAQETQYF. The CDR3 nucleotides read TGCGCCAGCAGCTTTCTAGCGGCCCAAGAGACCCAGTACTTC.

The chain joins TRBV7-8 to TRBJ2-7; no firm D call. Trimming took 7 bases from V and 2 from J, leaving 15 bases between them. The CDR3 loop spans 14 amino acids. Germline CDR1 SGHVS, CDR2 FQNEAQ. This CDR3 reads CASTALGLTYEQYF. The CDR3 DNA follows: TGTGCCAGCACTGCTCTGGGCCTGACCTACGAGCAGTACTTC.

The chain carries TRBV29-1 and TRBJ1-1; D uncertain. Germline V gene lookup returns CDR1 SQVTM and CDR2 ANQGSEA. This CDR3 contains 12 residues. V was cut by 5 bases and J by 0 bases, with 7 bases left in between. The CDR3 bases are TGCAGCGTTAGTCGCGTGAACACTGAAGCTTTCTTT. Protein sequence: CSVSRVNTEAFF.

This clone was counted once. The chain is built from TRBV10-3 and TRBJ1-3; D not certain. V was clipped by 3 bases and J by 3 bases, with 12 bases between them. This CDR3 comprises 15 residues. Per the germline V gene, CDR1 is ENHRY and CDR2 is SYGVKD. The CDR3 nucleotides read TGTGCCATCAGTGATATTGTGGGAGGTGGAAACACCATATATTTT. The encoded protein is CAISDIVGGGNTIYF.

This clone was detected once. DNA of the CDR3: TGTGCCAGCAGCTCGGCGGGGCACGAGCAGTTCTTC. This encodes CASSSAGHEQFF. This sequence joins TRBV7-3 and TRBJ2-1; TRBD2 might be the D (6 bases). The V gene's germline CDR1 is SGHTA and CDR2 FQGTGA. V lost 4 bases and J lost 10, with 11 bases in between. This CDR3 contains 12 residues.

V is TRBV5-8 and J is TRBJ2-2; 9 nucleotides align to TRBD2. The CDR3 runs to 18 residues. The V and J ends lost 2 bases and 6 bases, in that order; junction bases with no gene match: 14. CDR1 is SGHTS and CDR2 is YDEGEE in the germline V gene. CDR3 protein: CASSLTWTSAVFAGELFF. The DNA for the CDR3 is TGTGCCAGCAGCTTAACCTGGACTAGCGCTGTTTTCGCCGGGGAGCTGTTTTTT.

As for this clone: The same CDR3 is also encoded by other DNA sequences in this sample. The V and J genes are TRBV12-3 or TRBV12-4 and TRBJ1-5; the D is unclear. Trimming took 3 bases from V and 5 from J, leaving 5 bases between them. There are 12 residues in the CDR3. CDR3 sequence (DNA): TGTGCCAGCAGTTTCAGTCATCAGCCCCAGCATTTT. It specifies CASSFSHQPQHF.

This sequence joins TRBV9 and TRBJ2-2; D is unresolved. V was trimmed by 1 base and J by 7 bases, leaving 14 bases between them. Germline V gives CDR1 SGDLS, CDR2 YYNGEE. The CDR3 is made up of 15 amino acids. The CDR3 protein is CASSVHLVGNGELFF. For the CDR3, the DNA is TGTGCCAGCAGCGTACACCTAGTAGGCAACGGGGAGCTGTTTTTT.

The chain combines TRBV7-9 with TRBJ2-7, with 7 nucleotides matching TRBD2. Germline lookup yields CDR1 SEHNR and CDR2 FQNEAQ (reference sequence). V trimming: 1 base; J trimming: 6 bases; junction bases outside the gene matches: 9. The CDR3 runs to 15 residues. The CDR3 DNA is TGTGCCAGCAGCTTAGGAGCTAGCGGATCCCTCGAGCAGTACTTC. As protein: CASSLGASGSLEQYF.

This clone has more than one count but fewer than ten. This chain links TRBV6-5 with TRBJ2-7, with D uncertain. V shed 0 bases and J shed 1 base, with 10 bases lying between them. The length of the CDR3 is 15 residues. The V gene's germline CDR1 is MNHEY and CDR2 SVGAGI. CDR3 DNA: TGTGCCAGCAGTTACTCCTTATCGTCTTCCTACGAGCAGTACTTC. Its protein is CASSYSLSSSYEQYF.

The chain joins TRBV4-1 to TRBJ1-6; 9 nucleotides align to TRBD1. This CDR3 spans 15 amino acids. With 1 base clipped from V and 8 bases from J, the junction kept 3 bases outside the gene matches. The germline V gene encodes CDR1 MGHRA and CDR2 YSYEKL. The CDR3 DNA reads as TGCGCCAGCAGCCAAGCTGACAGGGGGGATTCACCCCTCCACTTT. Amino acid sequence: CASSQADRGDSPLHF.

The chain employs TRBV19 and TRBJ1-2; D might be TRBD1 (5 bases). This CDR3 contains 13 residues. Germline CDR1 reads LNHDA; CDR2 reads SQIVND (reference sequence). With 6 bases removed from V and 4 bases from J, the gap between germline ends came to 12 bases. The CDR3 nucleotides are TGTGCCAGTAGCACGGGACTGTTCTATGGCTACACCTTC. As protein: CASSTGLFYGYTF.

Here the CDR3 DNA reads TGTGCCAGTAGTATAGATCTTCAAGAGACCCAGTACTTC. It encodes CASSIDLQETQYF. The V call is TRBV19, the J call TRBJ2-5, with D uncertain. Trimming took 0 bases from V and 2 from J, leaving 4 bases between them. Germline loops: CDR1 LNHDA, CDR2 SQIVND (reference sequence). The CDR3 spans 13 residues.

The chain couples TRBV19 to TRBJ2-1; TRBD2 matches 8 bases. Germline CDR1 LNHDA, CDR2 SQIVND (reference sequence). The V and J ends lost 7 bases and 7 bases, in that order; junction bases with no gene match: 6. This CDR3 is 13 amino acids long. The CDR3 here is CASTHGGANEQFF. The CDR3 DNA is TGTGCCAGTACCCACGGGGGGGCAAATGAGCAGTTCTTC.

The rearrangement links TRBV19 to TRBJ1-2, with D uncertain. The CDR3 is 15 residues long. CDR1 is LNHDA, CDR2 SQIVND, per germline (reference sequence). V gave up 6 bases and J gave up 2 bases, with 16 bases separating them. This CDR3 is CASSYAPGTNYGYTF. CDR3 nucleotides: TGTGCCAGTAGCTACGCACCGGGAACCAACTATGGCTACACCTTC.

CDR3 coding DNA: TGTGCCAGCAGCCCAGGGGACTACCGCCCCTACGAGCAGTACTTC. Its translation: CASSPGDYRPYEQYF. V and J are TRBV7-9 and TRBJ2-7; perhaps TRBD2 as D (7 bases). The germline V and J ends were trimmed by 5 bases and 2 bases, with 16 bases remaining between them. This CDR3 region has 15 residues. Germline CDR1 and CDR2: SEHNR and FQNEAQ (reference sequence). Full variable domain (missing parts from reference TRBV7-9 and TRBJ2-7): DTGVSQNPRHKITKRGQNVTFRCDPISEHNRLYWYRQTLGQGPEFLTYFQNEAQLEKSRLLSDRFSAERPKGSFSTLEIQRTEQGDSAMYLCASSPGDYRPYEQYFGPGTRLTVT.

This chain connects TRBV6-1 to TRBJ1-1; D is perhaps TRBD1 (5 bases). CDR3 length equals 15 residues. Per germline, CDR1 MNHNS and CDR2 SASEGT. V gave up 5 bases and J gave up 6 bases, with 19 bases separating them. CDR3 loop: CASSKDGGGFSEAFF. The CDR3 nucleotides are TGTGCCAGCAGTAAGGATGGTGGGGGGTTCTCTGAAGCTTTCTTT.

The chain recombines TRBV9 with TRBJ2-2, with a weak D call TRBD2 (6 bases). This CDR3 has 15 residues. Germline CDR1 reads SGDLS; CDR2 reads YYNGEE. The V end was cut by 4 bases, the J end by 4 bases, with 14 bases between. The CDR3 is CASSLHLGGTGELFF. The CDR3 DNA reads TGTGCCAGCAGCCTACACTTGGGAGGCACCGGGGAGCTGTTTTTT.

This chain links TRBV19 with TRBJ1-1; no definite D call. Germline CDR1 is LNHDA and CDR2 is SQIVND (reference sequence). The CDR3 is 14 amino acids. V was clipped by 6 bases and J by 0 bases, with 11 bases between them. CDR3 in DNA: TGTGCCAGTAGGAGGGATTCTCTGAACACTGAAGCTTTCTTT. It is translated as CASRRDSLNTEAFF.

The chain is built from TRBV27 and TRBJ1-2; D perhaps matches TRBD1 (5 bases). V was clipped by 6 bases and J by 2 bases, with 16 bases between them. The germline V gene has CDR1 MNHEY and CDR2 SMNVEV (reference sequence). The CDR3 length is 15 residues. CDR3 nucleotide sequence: TGTGCCAGCAGCCACTGGGGAAGGGGAAACTATGGCTACACCTTC. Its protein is CASSHWGRGNYGYTF.